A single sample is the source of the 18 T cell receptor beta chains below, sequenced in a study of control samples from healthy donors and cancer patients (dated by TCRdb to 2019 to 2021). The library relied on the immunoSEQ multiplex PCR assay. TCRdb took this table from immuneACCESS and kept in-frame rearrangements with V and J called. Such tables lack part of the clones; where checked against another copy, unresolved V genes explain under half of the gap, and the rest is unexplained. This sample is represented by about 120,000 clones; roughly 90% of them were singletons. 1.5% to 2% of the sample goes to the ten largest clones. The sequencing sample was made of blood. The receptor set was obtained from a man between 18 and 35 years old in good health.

CDR3 in DNA: TGTGCCACCAGTGATCGGGGCTATGGCTACACCTTC. Translation gives CATSDRGYGYTF. The chain joins TRBV24-1 to TRBJ1-2; D is uncertain. Germline V lookup: CDR1 KGHDR, CDR2 SFDVKD. Trimming took 3 bases from V and 4 from J, leaving 5 bases between them. CDR3 length: 12 amino acids.

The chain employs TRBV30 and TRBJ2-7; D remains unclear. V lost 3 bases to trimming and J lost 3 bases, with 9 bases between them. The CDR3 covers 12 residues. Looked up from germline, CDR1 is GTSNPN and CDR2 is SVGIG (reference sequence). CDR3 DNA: TGTGCCTGGAGAGGGTCTTACTACGAGCAGTACTTC. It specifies CAWRGSYYEQYF.

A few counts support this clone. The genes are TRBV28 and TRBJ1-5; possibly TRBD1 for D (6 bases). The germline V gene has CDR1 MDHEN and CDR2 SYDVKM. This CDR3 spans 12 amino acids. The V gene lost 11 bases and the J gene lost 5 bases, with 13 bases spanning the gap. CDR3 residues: CAATPGDQPQHF. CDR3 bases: TGTGCCGCAACGCCAGGGGATCAGCCCCAGCATTTT.

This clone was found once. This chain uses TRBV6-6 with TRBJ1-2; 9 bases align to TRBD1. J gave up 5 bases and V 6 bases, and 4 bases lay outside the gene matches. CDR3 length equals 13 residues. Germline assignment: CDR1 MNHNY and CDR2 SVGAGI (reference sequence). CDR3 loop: CASRTTGGYGYTF. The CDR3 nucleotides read TGTGCCAGCAGGACGACAGGGGGGTATGGCTACACCTTC.

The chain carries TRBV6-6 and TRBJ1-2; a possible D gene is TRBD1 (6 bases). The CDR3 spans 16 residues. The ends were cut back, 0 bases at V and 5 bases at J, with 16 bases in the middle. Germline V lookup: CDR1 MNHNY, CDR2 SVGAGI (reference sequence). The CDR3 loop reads CASSYSFRQASYGYTF. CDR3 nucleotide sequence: TGTGCCAGCAGTTACTCTTTCCGACAGGCCTCGTATGGCTACACCTTC.

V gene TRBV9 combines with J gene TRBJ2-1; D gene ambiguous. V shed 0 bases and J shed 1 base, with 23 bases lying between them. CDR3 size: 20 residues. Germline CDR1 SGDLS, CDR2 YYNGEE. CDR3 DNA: TGTGCCAGCAGCGTAGCACTCCCAGAAGTCACAATCAAGTCCTACAATGAGCAGTTCTTC. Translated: CASSVALPEVTIKSYNEQFF.

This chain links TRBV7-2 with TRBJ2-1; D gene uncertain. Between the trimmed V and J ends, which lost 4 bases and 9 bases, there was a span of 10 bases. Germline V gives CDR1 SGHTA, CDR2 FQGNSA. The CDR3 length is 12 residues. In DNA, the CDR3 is TGTGCCAGCAGCTCGAGTACGGCTGAGCAGTTCTTC. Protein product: CASSSSTAEQFF. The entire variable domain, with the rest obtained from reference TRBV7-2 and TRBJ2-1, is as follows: GAGVSQSPSNKVTEKGKDVELRCDPISGHTALYWYRQSLGQGLEFLIYFQGNSAPDKSGLPSDRFSAERTGGSVSTLTIQRTQQEDSAVYLCASSSSTAEQFFGPGTRLTVL.

DNA of the CDR3: TGTGCCACCAGTGATCCGGGACTAGCGGGAGGGCGTGAGCAGTTCTTC. Translation gives CATSDPGLAGGREQFF. V and J are TRBV24-1 and TRBJ2-1; TRBD2 aligns across 16 bases. After removal of 3 bases from V and 9 bases from J, the junction contained 4 bases not matched to a gene. This CDR3 is built from 16 residues. Germline V CDR1 and CDR2: KGHDR, SFDVKD.

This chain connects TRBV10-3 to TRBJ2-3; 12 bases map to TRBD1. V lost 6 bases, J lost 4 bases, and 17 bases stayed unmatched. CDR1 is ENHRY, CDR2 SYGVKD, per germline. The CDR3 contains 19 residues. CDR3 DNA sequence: TGTGCCATCAGGGACAGGGTCCGGGACAGGGGGCAGCGTGCAGATACGCAGTATTTT. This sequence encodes CAIRDRVRDRGQRADTQYF.

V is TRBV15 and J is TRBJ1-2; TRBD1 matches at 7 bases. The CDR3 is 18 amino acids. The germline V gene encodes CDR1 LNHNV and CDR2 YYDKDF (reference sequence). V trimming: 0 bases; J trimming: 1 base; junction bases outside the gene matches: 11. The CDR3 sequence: CATSRDRRTGTGNYGYTF. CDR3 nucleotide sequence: TGTGCCACCAGCAGAGATCGTCGGACAGGAACGGGTAACTATGGCTACACCTTC.

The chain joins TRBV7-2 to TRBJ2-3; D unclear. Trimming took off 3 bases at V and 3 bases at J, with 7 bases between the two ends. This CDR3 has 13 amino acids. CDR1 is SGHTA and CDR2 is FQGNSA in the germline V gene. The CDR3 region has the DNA TGTGCCAGCAGCTTGTTTGGGACAGATACGCAGTATTTT. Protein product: CASSLFGTDTQYF.

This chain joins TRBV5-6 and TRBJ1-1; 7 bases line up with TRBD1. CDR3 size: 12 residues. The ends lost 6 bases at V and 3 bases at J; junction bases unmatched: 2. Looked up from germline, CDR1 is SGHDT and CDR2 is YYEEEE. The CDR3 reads CASTRGDTEAFF. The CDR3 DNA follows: TGTGCCAGCACCAGGGGGGACACTGAAGCTTTCTTT.

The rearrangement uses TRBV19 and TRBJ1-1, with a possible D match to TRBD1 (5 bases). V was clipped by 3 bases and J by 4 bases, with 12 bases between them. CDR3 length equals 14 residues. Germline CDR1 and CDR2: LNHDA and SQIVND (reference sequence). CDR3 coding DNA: TGTGCCAGTAGTATTCAGGGCGGGCTCACTGAAGCTTTCTTT. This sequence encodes CASSIQGGLTEAFF.

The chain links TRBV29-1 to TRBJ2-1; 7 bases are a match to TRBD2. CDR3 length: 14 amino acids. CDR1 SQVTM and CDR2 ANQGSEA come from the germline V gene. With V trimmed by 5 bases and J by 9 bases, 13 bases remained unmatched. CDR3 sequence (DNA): TGCAGCGTTATAAATAAAGGACTAGGCGGTGAGCAGTTCTTC. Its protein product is CSVINKGLGGEQFF.

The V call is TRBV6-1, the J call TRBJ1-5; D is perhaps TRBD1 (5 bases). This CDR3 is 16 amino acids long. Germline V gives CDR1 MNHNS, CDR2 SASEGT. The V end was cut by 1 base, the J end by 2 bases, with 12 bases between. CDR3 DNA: TGTGCCAGCAGTGAAGGTAGGGGCCGGGGCAATCAGCCCCAGCATTTT. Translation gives CASSEGRGRGNQPQHF.

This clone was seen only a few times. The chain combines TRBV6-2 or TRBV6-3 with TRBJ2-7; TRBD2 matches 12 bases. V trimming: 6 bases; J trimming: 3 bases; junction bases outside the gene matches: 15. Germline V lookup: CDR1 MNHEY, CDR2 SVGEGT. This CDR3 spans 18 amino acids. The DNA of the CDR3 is TGTGCCAGCAGCCGACTAGCGGGAGCCCACGGACGGGGCTACGAGCAGTACTTC. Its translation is CASSRLAGAHGRGYEQYF.

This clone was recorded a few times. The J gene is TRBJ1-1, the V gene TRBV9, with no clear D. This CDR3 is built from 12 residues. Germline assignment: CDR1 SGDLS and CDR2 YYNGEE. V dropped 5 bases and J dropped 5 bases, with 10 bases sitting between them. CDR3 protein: CASRKIVTEAFF. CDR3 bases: TGTGCCAGCAGGAAGATCGTGACTGAAGCTTTCTTT.

The DNA for the CDR3 is TGCGCCAGCAGCTTGAAGACAGGGGCCCTCTACGAGCAGTACTTC. It specifies CASSLKTGALYEQYF. The chain has TRBV5-1 and TRBJ2-7; 8 nucleotides agree with TRBD1. The CDR3 is 15 amino acids. Unmatched junction bases numbered 6, after V lost 1 base and J lost 3 bases. Germline V gene data show CDR1 as SGHRS and CDR2 as YFSETQ.